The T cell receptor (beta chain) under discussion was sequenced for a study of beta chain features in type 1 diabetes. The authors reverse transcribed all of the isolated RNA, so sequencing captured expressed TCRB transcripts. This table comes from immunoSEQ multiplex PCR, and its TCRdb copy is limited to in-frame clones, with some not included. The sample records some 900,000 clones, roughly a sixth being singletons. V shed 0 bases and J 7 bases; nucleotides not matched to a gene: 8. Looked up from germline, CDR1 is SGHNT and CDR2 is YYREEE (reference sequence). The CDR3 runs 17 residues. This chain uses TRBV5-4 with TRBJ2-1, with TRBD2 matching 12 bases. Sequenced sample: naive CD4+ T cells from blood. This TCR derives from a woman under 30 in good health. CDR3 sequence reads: CASSLEPSGRAGNEQFF. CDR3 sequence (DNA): TGTGCCAGCAGCTTGGAACCTAGCGGGAGGGCCGGGAATGAGCAGTTCTTC. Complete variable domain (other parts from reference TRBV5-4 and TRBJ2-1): ETGVTQSPTHLIKTRGQQVTLRCSSQSGHNTVSWYQQALGQGPQFIFQYYREEENGRGNFPPRFSGLQFPNYSSELNVNALELDDSALYLCASSLEPSGRAGNEQFFGPGTRLTVL.